These T cell receptor beta chains were read from a single sample in a study of cytomegalovirus exposure and HLA in healthy donors. Clones were sequenced by immunoSEQ multiplex PCR, and TCRdb holds only the in-frame ones, with some missing. The specimen's table records tens of thousands of clones. Sequenced: PBMCs. The receptors derive from a woman in her twenties or thirties in good health and CMV-seropositive. The conserved cysteine and the conserved F or W are not part of the CDR3 here. D genes are given only for firm matches.

d_gene | v_gene | CDR3aa
. | TRBV29-1 | SAASHYNSPLH
. | TRBV29-1 | SVDTEPANYGYT
. | TRBV6-1 | ATSDGAGKPEQY
TRBD2 | TRBV5-1 | ASSMRTSGANTGELF
. | TRBV7-2 | ASSEGTFPGEQY
. | TRBV6-6 | ASSSPRKDTPLH
TRBD2 | TRBV15 | ATSNPSGSYEQY
. | TRBV28 | ASSGGGGRTEAF
. | TRBV6-1 | ASGWELLNTEAF
. | TRBV7-9 | ASSTNSADTQY
. | TRBV13 | ASTIGPAGGYT
. | TRBV19 | AKWGVSSYEQY
TRBD1 | TRBV2 | ASSEILAGGGYT
. | TRBV2 | ASSWRGTNYGYT
TRBD1 | TRBV7-2 | ASSLWTGSDNEQF
. | TRBV27 | ASSPDRTAYGYT
TRBD1 | TRBV6-4 | ASSDGQGADTQY
. | TRBV18 | ASSLGAEQETQY
TRBD1 | TRBV19 | ASSFFLDRGGDTEAF
TRBD2 | TRBV6-5 | ASSLGLAGNTGELF
TRBD1 | TRBV18 | ASSPQGASDNEQF
. | TRBV5-1 | ASSLSGPTDTQY
. | TRBV6-5 | ASSRGGNEKLF
. | TRBV10-3 | AIGREGTEAF
. | TRBV5-6 | ASRSGLANYGYT
TRBD2 | TRBV29-1 | SVDGGIEETQY
. | TRBV10-3 | AIRVQGPDTQY
TRBD1 | TRBV7-9 | ASSLDRGNTEAF
TRBD2 | TRBV10-3 | AISATTSGTDTQY
TRBD1 | TRBV5-1 | ASSPTGQENEKLF
TRBD2 | TRBV4-1 | ASSQGLADSHEQY
. | TRBV5-1 | ASSLAGEGDGYT
TRBD2 | TRBV2 | ASRVGLAGEYEQY
TRBD1 | TRBV7-3 | ASSLRTGDQPQH
. | TRBV6-5 | ASSTDGGWEQY
TRBD1 | TRBV4-1 | ASSGGREVDEQF
. | TRBV6-4 | ASSDFGYGYT
TRBD1 | TRBV2 | ASSGPGQGASEQY
. | TRBV27 | ASTDSMNTEAF
. | TRBV7-6 | ASSLSQGKAF
TRBD2 | TRBV30 | AWSVTSGTGELF
TRBD2 | TRBV2 | ASRGTSQHTDTQY
. | TRBV7-2 | ASSLVDYNYEQY
. | TRBV5-6 | ASSFQGWQLNQPQH
. | TRBV9 | ASSPSFGEGGNEQF
TRBD1 | TRBV18 | ASSPSGTGLGYGYT